Listed below are T cell receptor beta chains from one sample, sequenced in a study of cytomegalovirus exposure and HLA in healthy donors. The table came from immunoSEQ multiplex PCR; TCRdb's copy has only in-frame clones and leaves some out. The sample consists of about 140,000 clones, roughly 83% of them appearing once. Sequenced: PBMCs. These TCRs come from a female donor in good health and CMV-seronegative. The CDR3 runs from the conserved cysteine through the conserved F or W. The D gene is left open where the match is weak. Expanded clones are given a class, and other clones once, few, many or no size at all.

TRBJ1-4 | 15 | TRBV18 | . | . | CASHYSGTPNEKLFF | TGTGCCAGCCACTACTCTGGCACCCCAAATGAAAAACTGTTTTTT
TRBJ1-1 | 13 | TRBV7-9 | . | . | CASSLNAVVEAFF | TGTGCCAGCAGCTTAAACGCGGTGGTCGAAGCTTTCTTT
TRBJ1-2 | 14 | TRBV5-6 | TRBD1 | . | CASSPGQGGYGYTF | TGTGCCAGCAGCCCGGGACAGGGGGGCTATGGCTACACCTTC
TRBJ2-3 | 17 | TRBV27 | . | . | CASSYVIPGLRTDTQYF | TGTGCCAGCAGTTACGTCATACCGGGACTCCGCACAGATACGCAGTATTTT
TRBJ2-7 | 15 | TRBV7-3 | TRBD1 | once | CASSVSRDRAYEQYF | TGTGCCAGCAGCGTATCTCGGGACAGGGCCTACGAGCAGTACTTC
TRBJ1-2 | 14 | TRBV21-1 | . | . | CASSIQDTFHRYTF | TGTGCCAGCAGCATACAAGACACCTTTCACCGCTACACCTTC
TRBJ2-5 | 16 | TRBV12-5 | TRBD2 | . | CASGLPLAGGRETQYF | TGTGCTAGTGGTTTGCCCCTAGCGGGGGGCAGGGAGACCCAGTACTTC
TRBJ1-4 | 14 | TRBV5-1 | . | . | CASSLGATNEKLFF | TGCGCCAGCAGTTTAGGGGCAACTAATGAAAAACTGTTTTTT
TRBJ1-3 | 16 | TRBV15 | . | . | CATSRDWGQRLNTIYF | TGTGCCACCAGCAGAGATTGGGGCCAAAGGCTCAACACCATATATTTT
TRBJ2-5 | 12 | TRBV2 | . | . | CASSRQKETQYF | TGTGCCAGCAGTCGTCAGAAAGAGACCCAGTACTTC
TRBJ2-3 | 16 | TRBV4-3 | TRBD2 | . | CASSQLTSGSTDTQYF | TGCGCCAGCAGCCAACTTACTAGCGGGAGCACAGATACGCAGTATTTT
TRBJ2-3 | 14 | TRBV19 | TRBD1 | few | CASSPTGAPHTQYF | TGTGCCAGTAGTCCAACAGGGGCGCCTCATACGCAGTATTTT
TRBJ2-7 | 15 | TRBV25-1 | TRBD2 | . | CASSEWGGSSYEQYF | TGTGCCAGCAGTGAATGGGGGGGAAGCTCCTACGAGCAGTACTTC
TRBJ2-1 | 17 | TRBV4-1 | TRBD2 | . | CASSQGRASGRGNEQFF | TGCGCCAGCAGCCAAGGAAGAGCTAGCGGGAGGGGGAATGAGCAGTTCTTC
TRBJ2-7 | 14 | TRBV7-2 | TRBD2 | . | CASSATGTSSEQYF | TGTGCCAGCAGCGCAACCGGGACTAGCAGCGAGCAGTACTTC
TRBJ2-7 | 14 | TRBV11-3 | TRBD1 | . | CASSYDRGLGEQYF | TGTGCCAGCAGCTACGACAGGGGCCTCGGAGAGCAGTACTTC
TRBJ1-1 | 11 | TRBV19 | . | . | CAWRDRTEAFF | TGTGCCTGGAGGGATCGGACTGAAGCTTTCTTT
TRBJ1-1 | 15 | TRBV6-1 | . | . | CASTLNWGGVTEAFF | TGTGCCAGCACCCTCAATTGGGGCGGGGTGACTGAAGCTTTCTTT
TRBJ2-3 | 13 | TRBV27 | TRBD1 | . | CASSSTGEDTQYF | TGTGCCAGCAGTTCCACAGGGGAGGATACGCAGTATTTT
TRBJ2-7 | 15 | TRBV5-1 | TRBD2 | . | CASSLRLAGTYEQYF | TGCGCCAGCAGCTTGCGACTAGCGGGAACCTACGAGCAGTACTTC
TRBJ1-1 | 13 | TRBV27 | . | . | CATSGGWNTEAFF | TGTGCCACCTCGGGGGGCTGGAACACTGAAGCTTTCTTT
TRBJ2-7 | 13 | TRBV2 | TRBD1 | . | CASSAGTDYEQYF | TGTGCCAGCAGCGCAGGGACAGACTACGAGCAGTACTTC
TRBJ2-7 | 15 | TRBV4-3 | TRBD2 | . | CASSLGLAGIYEQYF | TGCGCCAGCAGCCTGGGACTAGCGGGGATCTACGAGCAGTACTTC
TRBJ2-1 | 14 | TRBV11-2 | TRBD1 | . | CASSSWTGVDEQFF | TGTGCCAGCAGCTCCTGGACAGGGGTTGATGAGCAGTTCTTC
TRBJ2-7 | 19 | TRBV10-3 | TRBD2 | . | CAISAAGSSGGTSSYEQYF | TGTGCCATCAGTGCGGCGGGGAGTAGCGGGGGGACTTCTTCCTACGAGCAGTACTTC
TRBJ2-1 | 16 | TRBV11-3 | . | once | CASSLMRGMYYNEQFF | TGTGCCAGCAGCTTAATGCGCGGGATGTACTACAATGAGCAGTTCTTC
TRBJ2-3 | 16 | TRBV7-9 | TRBD2 | . | CASSTSTSGATDTQYF | TGTGCCAGCAGCACGTCGACTAGCGGGGCCACAGATACGCAGTATTTT
TRBJ1-1 | 14 | TRBV5-1 | TRBD1 | . | CASSTGQTNTEAFF | TGCGCCAGCAGCACGGGACAGACGAACACTGAAGCTTTCTTT
TRBJ2-1 | 16 | TRBV5-4 | TRBD2 | . | CASSPPTSGGYNEQFF | TGTGCCAGCAGCCCCCCGACTAGCGGGGGATACAATGAGCAGTTCTTC
TRBJ2-7 | 15 | TRBV10-3 | . | . | CAISKTLMSNYEQYF | TGTGCCATCAGCAAAACTTTGATGAGTAACTACGAGCAGTACTTC
TRBJ2-2 | 17 | TRBV12-5 | . | . | CASGFTGTQKGSGELFF | TGTGCTAGTGGCTTTACCGGGACTCAAAAAGGATCCGGGGAGCTGTTTTTT
TRBJ1-6 | 14 | TRBV28 | . | once | CASSLRSYNSPLHF | TGTGCCAGCAGTTTACGCTCCTATAATTCACCCCTCCACTTT
TRBJ2-7 | 14 | TRBV11-3 | . | few | CASSGRIPFYEQYF | TGTGCCAGTTCAGGGCGGATTCCCTTCTACGAGCAGTACTTC
TRBJ2-3 | 14 | TRBV9 | . | once | CASSPRTATDTQYF | TGTGCCAGCAGTCCCAGGACAGCCACAGATACGCAGTATTTT
TRBJ2-1 | 13 | TRBV7-9 | . | . | CASLAGPYNEQFF | TGTGCCAGCTTGGCGGGGCCCTACAATGAGCAGTTCTTC
TRBJ2-1 | 14 | TRBV5-4 | TRBD2 | . | CASSRGGTVNEQFF | TGTGCCAGCAGTCGGGGGGGAACTGTTAATGAGCAGTTCTTC
TRBJ2-7 | 14 | TRBV9 | TRBD1 | . | CASSEGDRGYEQYF | TGTGCCAGCAGCGAGGGGGACAGGGGCTACGAGCAGTACTTC
TRBJ2-5 | 10 | TRBV2 | . | once | CASSSGTQYF | TGTGCCAGCAGCTCCGGGACCCAGTACTTC
TRBJ2-7 | 12 | TRBV7-2 | TRBD1 | . | CASSRTGYEQYF | TGTGCCAGCAGCCGGACAGGTTACGAGCAGTACTTC
TRBJ1-4 | 15 | TRBV5-1 | . | . | CASSRLGTQIEKLFF | TGCGCCAGCAGCCGGCTCGGGACACAAATAGAAAAACTGTTTTTT
TRBJ2-7 | 12 | TRBV10-3 | . | . | CAISESRDEQYF | TGTGCCATCAGTGAGTCTCGGGACGAGCAGTACTTC
TRBJ2-1 | 16 | TRBV5-1 | TRBD2 | many | CASSWTSGRAANEQFF | TGCGCCAGCAGTTGGACTAGCGGGAGGGCCGCGAATGAGCAGTTCTTC
TRBJ2-3 | 15 | TRBV9 | . | . | CASSVGPGGTDTQYF | TGTGCCAGCAGCGTAGGCCCTGGAGGGACAGATACGCAGTATTTT
TRBJ2-7 | 14 | TRBV5-1 | . | . | CASSVDTASYEQYF | TGCGCCAGCAGTGTGGACACCGCCTCCTACGAGCAGTACTTC